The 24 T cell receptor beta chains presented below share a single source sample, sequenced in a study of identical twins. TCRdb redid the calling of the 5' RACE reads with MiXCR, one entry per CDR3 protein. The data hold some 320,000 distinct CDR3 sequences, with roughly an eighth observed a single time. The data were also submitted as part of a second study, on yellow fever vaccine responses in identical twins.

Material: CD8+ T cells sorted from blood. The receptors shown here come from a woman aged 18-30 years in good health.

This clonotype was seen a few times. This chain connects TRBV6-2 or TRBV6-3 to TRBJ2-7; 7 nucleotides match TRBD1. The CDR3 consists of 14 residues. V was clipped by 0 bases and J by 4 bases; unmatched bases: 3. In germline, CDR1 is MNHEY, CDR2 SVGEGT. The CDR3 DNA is TGTGCCAGCAGTTACTCCGGACAGGAGTACGAGCAGTACGTC. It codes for CASSYSGQEYEQYV.

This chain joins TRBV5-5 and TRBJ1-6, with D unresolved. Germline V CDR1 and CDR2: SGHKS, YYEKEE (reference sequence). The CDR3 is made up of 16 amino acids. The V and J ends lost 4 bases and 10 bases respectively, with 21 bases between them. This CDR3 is CASSHKVDPNYSPLHF. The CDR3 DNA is TGTGCCAGCAGCCATAAAGTTGACCCGAATTACTCACCCCTCCACTTT.

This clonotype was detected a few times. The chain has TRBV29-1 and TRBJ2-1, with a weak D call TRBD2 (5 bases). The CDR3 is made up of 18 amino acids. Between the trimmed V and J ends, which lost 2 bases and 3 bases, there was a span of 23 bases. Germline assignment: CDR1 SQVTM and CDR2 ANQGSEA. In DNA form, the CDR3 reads TGCAGCGTTGAAACGATCCGGGTCGGGAACTTCTACTACAATGAGCAGTTCTTC. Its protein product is CSVETIRVGNFYYNEQFF.

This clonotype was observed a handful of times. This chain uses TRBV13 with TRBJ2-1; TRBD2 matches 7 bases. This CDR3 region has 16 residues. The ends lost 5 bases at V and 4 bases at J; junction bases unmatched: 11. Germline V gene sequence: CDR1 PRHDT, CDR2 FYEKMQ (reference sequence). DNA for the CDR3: TGTGCCAGCAGCGAGGTCGGGGGGTTCGGATACAATGAGCAGTTCTTC. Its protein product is CASSEVGGFGYNEQFF.

This CDR3 reads CASSLGRGIYEQYF. As DNA, the CDR3 is TGTGCCAGCAGTTTAGGCAGGGGGATCTACGAGCAGTACTTC. This chain uses TRBV27 with TRBJ2-7; 7 nucleotides agree with TRBD1. Trimming at V came to 2 bases and at J to 3 bases, leaving 4 bases not matched to a gene. Looked up from germline, CDR1 is MNHEY and CDR2 is SMNVEV (reference sequence). There are 14 residues in the CDR3.

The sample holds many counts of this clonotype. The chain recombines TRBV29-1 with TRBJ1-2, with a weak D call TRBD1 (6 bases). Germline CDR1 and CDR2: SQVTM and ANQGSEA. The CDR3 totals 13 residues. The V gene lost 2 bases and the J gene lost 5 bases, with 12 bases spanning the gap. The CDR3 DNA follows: TGCAGCGTTGAATTCGGGGGGCTTTATGGCTACACCTTC. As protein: CSVEFGGLYGYTF.

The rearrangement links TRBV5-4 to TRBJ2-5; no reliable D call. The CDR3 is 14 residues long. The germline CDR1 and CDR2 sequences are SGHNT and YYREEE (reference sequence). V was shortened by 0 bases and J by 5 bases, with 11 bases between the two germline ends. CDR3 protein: CASSLAGLGETQYF. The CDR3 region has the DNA TGTGCCAGCAGCTTGGCCGGGCTTGGGGAGACCCAGTACTTC.

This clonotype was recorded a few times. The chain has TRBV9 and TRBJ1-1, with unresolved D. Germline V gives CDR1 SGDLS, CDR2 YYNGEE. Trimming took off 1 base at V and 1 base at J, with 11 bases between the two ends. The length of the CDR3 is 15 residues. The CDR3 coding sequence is TGTGCCAGCAGCGTATTTAGCACCTCGAACACTGAAGCTTTCTTT. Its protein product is CASSVFSTSNTEAFF.

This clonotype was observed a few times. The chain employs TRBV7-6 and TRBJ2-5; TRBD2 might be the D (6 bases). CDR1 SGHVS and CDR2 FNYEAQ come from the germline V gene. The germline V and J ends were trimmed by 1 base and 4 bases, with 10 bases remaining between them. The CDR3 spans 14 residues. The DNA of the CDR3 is TGTGCCAGCAGCTTAGGGGGGGACCCAGAGACCCAGTACTTC. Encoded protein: CASSLGGDPETQYF. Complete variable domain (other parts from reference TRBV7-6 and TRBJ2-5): GAGVSQSPRYKVTKRGQDVALRCDPISGHVSLYWYRQALGQGPEFLTYFNYEAQQDKSGLPNDRFSAERPEGSISTLTIQRTEQRDSAMYRCASSLGGDPETQYFGPGTRLLVL.

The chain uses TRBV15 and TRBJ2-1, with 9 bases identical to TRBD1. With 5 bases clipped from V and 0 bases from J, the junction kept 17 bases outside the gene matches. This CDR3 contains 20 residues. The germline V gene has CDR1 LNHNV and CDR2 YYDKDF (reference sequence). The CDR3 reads CATSGYRGPDQGSSYNEQFF. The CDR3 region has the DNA TGTGCCACCAGCGGATACAGGGGGCCAGACCAGGGGAGCTCCTACAATGAGCAGTTCTTC.

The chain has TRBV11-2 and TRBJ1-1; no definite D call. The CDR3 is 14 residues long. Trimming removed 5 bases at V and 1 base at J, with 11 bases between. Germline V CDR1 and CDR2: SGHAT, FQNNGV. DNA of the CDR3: TGTGCCAGCAGCCCCCCGGTAAAGAACACTGAAGCTTTCTTT. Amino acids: CASSPPVKNTEAFF.

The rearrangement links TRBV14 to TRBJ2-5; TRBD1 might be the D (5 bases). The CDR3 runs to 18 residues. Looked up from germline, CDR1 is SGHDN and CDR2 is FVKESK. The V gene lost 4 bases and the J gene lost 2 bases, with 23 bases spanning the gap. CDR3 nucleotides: TGTGCCAGCAGCCCCTATAAAGGGTTACAGGAATGGCAAGAGACCCAGTACTTC. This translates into CASSPYKGLQEWQETQYF.

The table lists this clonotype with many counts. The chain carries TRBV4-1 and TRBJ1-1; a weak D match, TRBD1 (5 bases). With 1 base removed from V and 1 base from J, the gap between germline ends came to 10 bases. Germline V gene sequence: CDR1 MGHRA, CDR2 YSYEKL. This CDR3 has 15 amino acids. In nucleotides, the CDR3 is TGCGCCAGCAGCCAAGTCAGGGATACGAACACTGAAGCTTTCTTT. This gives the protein CASSQVRDTNTEAFF.

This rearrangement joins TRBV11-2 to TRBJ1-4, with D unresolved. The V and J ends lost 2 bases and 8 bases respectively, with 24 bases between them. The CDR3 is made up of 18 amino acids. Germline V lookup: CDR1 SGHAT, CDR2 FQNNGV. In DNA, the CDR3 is TGTGCCAGCAGCTTATTGTCATATAGCTTAGACGTCGAAGAAAAACTGTTTTTT. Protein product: CASSLLSYSLDVEEKLFF.

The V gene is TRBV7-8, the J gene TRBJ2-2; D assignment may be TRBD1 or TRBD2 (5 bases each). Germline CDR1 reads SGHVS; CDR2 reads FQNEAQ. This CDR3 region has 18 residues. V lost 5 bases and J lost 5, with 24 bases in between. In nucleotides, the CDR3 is TGTGCCAGCAGCCCTAGGACGGGTAGGGGCGAGGGGACCGGGGAGCTGTTTTTT. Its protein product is CASSPRTGRGEGTGELFF.

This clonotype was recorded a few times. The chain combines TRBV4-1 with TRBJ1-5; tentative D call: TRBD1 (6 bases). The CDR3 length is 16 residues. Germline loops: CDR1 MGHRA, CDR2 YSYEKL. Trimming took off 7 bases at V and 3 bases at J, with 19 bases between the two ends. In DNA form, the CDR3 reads TGCGCCAGCACCCCAGGGGACGTCGGCCCCAATCAGCCCCAGCATTTT. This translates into CASTPGDVGPNQPQHF.

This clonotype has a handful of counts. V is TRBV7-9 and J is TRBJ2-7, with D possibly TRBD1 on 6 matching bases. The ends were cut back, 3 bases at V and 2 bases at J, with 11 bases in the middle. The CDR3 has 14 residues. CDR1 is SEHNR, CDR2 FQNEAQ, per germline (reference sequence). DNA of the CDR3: TGTGCCAGCAGCTTGACAGGTTCCCCCTACGAGCAGTACGTC. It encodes CASSLTGSPYEQYV.

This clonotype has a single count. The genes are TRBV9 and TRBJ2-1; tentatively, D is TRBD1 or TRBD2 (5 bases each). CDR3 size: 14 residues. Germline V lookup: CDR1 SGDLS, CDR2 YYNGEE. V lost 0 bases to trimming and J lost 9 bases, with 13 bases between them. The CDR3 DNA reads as TGTGCCAGCAGCGTAGGTGATAGCGACAGTGAGCAGTTCTTC. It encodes CASSVGDSDSEQFF.

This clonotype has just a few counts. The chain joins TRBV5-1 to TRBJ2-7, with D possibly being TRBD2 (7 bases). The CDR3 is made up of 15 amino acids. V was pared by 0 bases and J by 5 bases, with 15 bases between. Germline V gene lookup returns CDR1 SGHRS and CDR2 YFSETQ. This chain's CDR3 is CASSLGAGASHEQYF. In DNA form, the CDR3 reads TGCGCCAGCAGCTTGGGGGCGGGGGCTTCCCACGAGCAGTACTTC.

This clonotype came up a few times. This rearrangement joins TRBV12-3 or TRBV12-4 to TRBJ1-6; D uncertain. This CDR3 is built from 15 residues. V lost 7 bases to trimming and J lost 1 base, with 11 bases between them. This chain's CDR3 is CASTGGRSYNSPLHF. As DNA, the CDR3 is TGTGCCAGCACGGGTGGGAGGTCCTATAATTCACCCCTCCACTTT.

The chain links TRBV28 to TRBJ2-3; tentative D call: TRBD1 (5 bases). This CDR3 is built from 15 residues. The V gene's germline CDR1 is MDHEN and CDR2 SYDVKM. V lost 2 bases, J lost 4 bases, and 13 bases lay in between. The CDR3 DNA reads TGTGCCAGCAGTTTAGTGTGGCAGGGTGCAGATACGCAGTATTTT. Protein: CASSLVWQGADTQYF.

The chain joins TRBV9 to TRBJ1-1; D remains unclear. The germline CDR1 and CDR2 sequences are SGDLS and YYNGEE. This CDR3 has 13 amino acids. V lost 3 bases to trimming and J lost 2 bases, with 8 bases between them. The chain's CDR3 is CASSGGLNTEAFF. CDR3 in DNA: TGTGCCAGCAGCGGCGGCCTCAACACTGAAGCTTTCTTT. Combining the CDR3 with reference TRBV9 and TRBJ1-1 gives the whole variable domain DSGVTQTPKHLITATGQRVTLRCSPRSGDLSVYWYQQSLDQGLQFLIQYYNGEERAKGNILERFSAQQFPDLHSELNLSSLELGDSALYFCASSGGLNTEAFFGQGTRLTVV.

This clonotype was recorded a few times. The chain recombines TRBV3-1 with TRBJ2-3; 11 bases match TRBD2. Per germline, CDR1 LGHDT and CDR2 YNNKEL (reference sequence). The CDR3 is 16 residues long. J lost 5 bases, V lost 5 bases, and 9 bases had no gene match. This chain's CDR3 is CASSTTLAGGRDTQYF. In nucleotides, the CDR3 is TGTGCCAGCAGCACGACTTTAGCGGGGGGGCGAGATACGCAGTATTTT.

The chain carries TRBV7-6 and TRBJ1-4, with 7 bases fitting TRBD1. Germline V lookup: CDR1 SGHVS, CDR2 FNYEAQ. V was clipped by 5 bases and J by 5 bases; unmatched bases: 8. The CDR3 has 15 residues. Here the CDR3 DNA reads TGTGCCAGCAGCCCGGACAGGCGGCGGAATGAAAAACTGTTTTTT. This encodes CASSPDRRRNEKLFF.